What follows describes a single TCR beta chain. This clone has just a few counts. Its recognized antigen is unknown. No much larger clone is present one base from it, and per-base qualities are unavailable. One collaborating source in Seattle enrolled patients during active infection and followed them longitudinally through the course of disease. Whole blood was collected in K2EDTA tubes by collaborating institutions according to the institutions' own protocols. For TCRbeta analysis, collaborators shipped samples in one of three forms: frozen whole blood, isolated PBMCs, or DNA extracted from either of those sample types. The immunoSEQ Assay, a bias-controlled multiplex PCR, was used to amplify TCRbeta CDR3 regions from genomic DNA. The study's own analysis went as follows. The number of nucleated cells in each sample was estimated from the amplification of reference gene primers within the assay. To quantify the absolute abundance of each unique TCRbeta CDR3 rearrangement, sequence reads were collapsed and filtered. For each sample, productive Simpson clonality was calculated by taking the square root of Simpson's diversity index across productive rearrangements. The clones in this table, taken by TCRdb from immuneACCESS, are in-frame only. Not every clone is retained; where verified, under half of the shortfall comes from an unresolved V gene, and the cause of the rest is unknown. From that table come the V and J calls and clone size; the DNA was used to work out D and trimming. This sample gives 190,000 or so clones in total; around four fifths of them show up just once. The ten most abundant clones make up approximately 0.97% of the sample.

This specimen comes from a study of blood T cell repertoires in COVID-19 (dated by TCRdb to the early 2020s). Context from the whole study: Samples covering the acute and convalescent phases of COVID-19 were provided by collaborators in the United States, Italy and Spain. The prospective study material was composed of cDNA or gDNA derived from T cells, B-cell-depleted T cells, or PBMCs. HLA class I and class II types, where available, came from metadata supplied by the sample provider rather than from assay-based typing. The dataset comprised deeply sampled blood TCRbeta repertoires from subjects exposed to, actively infected with, or recovered from COVID-19. The repertoires were released in a freely available public database meant as a resource for research on the immune response to SARS-CoV-2. Sample metadata almost always included a de-identified subject ID, COVID-19 status, age in years and sex. Samples were obtained from the ongoing ImmuneRACE study (first 160 participants) and from 950 to 1,500 subjects provided by 6 global collaborators.

V and J are trimmed by 1 base and 2 bases, and the gene matches miss 2 bases of the junction. Per the germline V gene, MDHEN is the CDR1 and SYDVKM is the CDR2. From cysteine to phenylalanine, the CDR3 is 16 amino acids long. Kept here is only the CDR3 DNA, which spans 48 bases and is read in frame from base 1. Here is what the overall study found, with its caveats: Clinical and demographic metadata were provided uncurated, with the amount varying by source and participant.

This clonotype was obtained from a man in his fifties or sixties with COVID-19, enrolled during active disease. The chain uses TRBV28 and TRBJ1-2; TRBD1 aligns with 12 central bases. What was sequenced was peripheral blood. CDR3 protein: CASSLYGTGGNYGYTF. The nucleotide sequence reads TGTGCCAGCAGTTTATACGGGACAGGGGGCAACTATGGCTACACCTTC.